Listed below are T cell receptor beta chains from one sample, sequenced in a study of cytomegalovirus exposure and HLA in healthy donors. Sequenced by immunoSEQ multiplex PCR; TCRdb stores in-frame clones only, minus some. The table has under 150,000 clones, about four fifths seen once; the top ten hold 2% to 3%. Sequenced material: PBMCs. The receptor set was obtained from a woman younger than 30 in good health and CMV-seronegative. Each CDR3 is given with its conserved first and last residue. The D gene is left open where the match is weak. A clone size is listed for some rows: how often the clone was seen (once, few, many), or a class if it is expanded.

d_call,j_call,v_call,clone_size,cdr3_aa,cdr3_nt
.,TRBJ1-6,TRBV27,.,CASSTAGGLSSPLHF,TGTGCCAGCAGTACGGCAGGCGGGTTGAGCTCACCCCTCCACTTT
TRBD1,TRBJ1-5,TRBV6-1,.,CVSSEQGGYQPQHF,TGTGTCAGCAGTGAACAAGGGGGCTATCAGCCCCAGCATTTT
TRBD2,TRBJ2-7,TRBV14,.,CASSSLAGFSYEQYF,TGTGCCAGCAGCAGCCTAGCGGGTTTCTCCTACGAGCAGTACTTC
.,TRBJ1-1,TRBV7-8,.,CASSPIPGEAFF,TGTGCCAGCAGCCCTATTCCGGGTGAAGCTTTCTTT
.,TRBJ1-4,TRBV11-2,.,CASRLLTGGGEKLFF,TGTGCCAGCAGGTTACTAACAGGCGGGGGTGAAAAACTGTTTTTT
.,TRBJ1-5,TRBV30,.,CAWSAGDQPQHF,TGTGCCTGGAGTGCGGGGGATCAGCCCCAGCATTTT
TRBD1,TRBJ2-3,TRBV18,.,CASSPLNRGATDTQYF,TGTGCCAGCTCACCCCTAAACAGGGGGGCCACAGATACGCAGTATTTT
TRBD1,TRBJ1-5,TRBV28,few,CASRTPGTGSQPQHF,TGTGCCAGCAGGACGCCCGGGACAGGGAGCCAGCCCCAGCATTTT
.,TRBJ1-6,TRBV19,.,CASSKGTSPPLHF,TGTGCCAGTAGTAAAGGGACTTCCCCACCCCTCCACTTT
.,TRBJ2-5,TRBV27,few,CASSLGLRGGETQYF,TGTGCCAGCAGTCTGGGTCTGCGGGGTGGAGAGACCCAGTACTTC
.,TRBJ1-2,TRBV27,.,CASRIIGANYGYTF,TGTGCCAGCCGAATAATCGGAGCTAACTATGGCTACACCTTC
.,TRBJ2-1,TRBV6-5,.,CASSYSGPGFEQFF,TGTGCCAGCAGTTACTCTGGGCCAGGCTTTGAGCAGTTCTTC
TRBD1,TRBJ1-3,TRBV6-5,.,CASSRQGSSGNTIYF,TGTGCCAGCAGTCGACAGGGAAGCTCTGGAAACACCATATATTTT
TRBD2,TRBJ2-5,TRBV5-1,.,CASRPGGAEETQYF,TGCGCCAGCAGACCCGGGGGGGCAGAAGAGACCCAGTACTTC
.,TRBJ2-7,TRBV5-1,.,CASSTYYEQYF,TGCGCCAGCAGCACCTACTACGAGCAGTACTTC
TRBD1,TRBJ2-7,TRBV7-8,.,CASSLAGTGNEQYF,TGTGCCAGCAGCTTAGCAGGGACAGGGAACGAGCAGTACTTC
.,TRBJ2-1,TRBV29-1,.,CSGGHYNEQFF,TGCAGCGGGGGGCACTACAATGAGCAGTTCTTC
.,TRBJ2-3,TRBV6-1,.,CASSEPSGLSTDTQYF,TGTGCCAGCAGTGAACCCTCGGGACTTAGCACAGATACGCAGTATTTT
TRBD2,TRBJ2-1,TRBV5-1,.,CASSSVPGLAGVGYNEQFF,TGCGCCAGCAGCTCGGTTCCGGGACTAGCGGGAGTAGGGTACAATGAGCAGTTCTTC
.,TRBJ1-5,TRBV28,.,CASSFYSSNQPQHF,TGTGCCAGCAGTTTTTACTCCAGCAATCAGCCCCAGCATTTT
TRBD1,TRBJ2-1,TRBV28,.,CASSLGTDSYNEQFF,TGTGCCAGCAGTTTGGGGACAGACTCCTACAATGAGCAGTTCTTC
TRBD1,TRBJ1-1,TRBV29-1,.,CSVRQGGNTEAFF,TGCAGCGTGAGACAGGGGGGGAACACTGAAGCTTTCTTT
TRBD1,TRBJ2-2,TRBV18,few,CASSRGQGAIRGTGELFF,TGTGCCAGCTCACGCGGACAGGGGGCGATAAGGGGCACCGGGGAGCTGTTTTTT
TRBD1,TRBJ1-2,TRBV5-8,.,CASSLVGTGGGYTF,TGTGCCAGCAGCTTGGTGGGGACAGGGGGTGGCTACACCTTC
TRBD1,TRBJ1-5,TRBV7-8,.,CASSSNPYRDSSNQPQHF,TGTGCCAGCAGCTCCAACCCTTACCGGGACAGTAGCAATCAGCCCCAGCATTTT
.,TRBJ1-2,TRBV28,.,CASAPGVHGYTF,TGTGCCAGCGCCCCGGGAGTTCATGGCTACACCTTC
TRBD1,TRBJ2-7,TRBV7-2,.,CASSPRQGSYEQYF,TGTGCCAGCAGCCCGCGACAGGGTTCCTACGAGCAGTACTTC
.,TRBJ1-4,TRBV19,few,CASSIMRATNEKLFF,TGTGCCAGTAGTATCATGAGAGCAACTAATGAAAAACTGTTTTTT
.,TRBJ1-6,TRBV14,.,CASSQDGGRLNSPLHF,TGTGCCAGCAGCCAAGATGGAGGACGGTTAAATTCACCCCTCCACTTT
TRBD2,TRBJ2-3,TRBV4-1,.,CASSQAASGSTDTQYF,TGCGCCAGCAGCCAAGCGGCTAGCGGGAGCACAGATACGCAGTATTTT
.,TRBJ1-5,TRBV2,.,CASSEYLSQPQHF,TGTGCCAGCAGTGAATATCTAAGTCAGCCCCAGCATTTT
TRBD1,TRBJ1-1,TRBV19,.,CASSPPGQGMTEAFF,TGTGCCAGTAGTCCGCCGGGACAGGGGATGACTGAAGCTTTCTTT
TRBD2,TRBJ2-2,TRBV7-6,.,CASSSSSGNTGELFF,TGTGCCAGCAGCTCATCTAGCGGTAACACCGGGGAGCTGTTTTTT
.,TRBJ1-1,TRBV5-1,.,CASSLGGGETEAFF,TGCGCCAGCAGCTTGGGTGGGGGGGAGACTGAAGCTTTCTTT
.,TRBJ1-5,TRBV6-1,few,CASSASAEGGQPQHF,TGTGCCAGCAGTGCCAGCGCTGAGGGAGGTCAGCCCCAGCATTTT
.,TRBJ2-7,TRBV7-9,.,CASSFGSYEQYF,TGTGCCAGCAGCTTCGGGTCCTACGAGCAGTACTTC
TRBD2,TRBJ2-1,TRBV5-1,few,CASSSLAVLLGNEQFF,TGCGCCAGCAGCTCGCTAGCGGTTCTCCTAGGCAATGAGCAGTTCTTC
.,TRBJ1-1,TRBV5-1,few,CASSYQGDVPEAFF,TGCGCCAGCAGCTACCAGGGTGATGTGCCTGAAGCTTTCTTT
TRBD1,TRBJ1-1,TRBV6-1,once,CASSPFGRDRGAFF,TGTGCCAGCAGTCCATTCGGGAGGGACAGGGGAGCTTTCTTT
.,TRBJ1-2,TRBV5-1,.,CASSFEGLDGYTF,TGCGCCAGCAGCTTTGAGGGTCTAGATGGCTACACCTTC
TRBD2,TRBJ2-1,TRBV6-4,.,CASSERGRTGDEQFF,TGTGCCAGCAGTGAGCGCGGGAGAACGGGCGATGAGCAGTTCTTC
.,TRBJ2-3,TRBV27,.,CASSPAVAATDTQYF,TGTGCCAGCAGTCCCGCGGTAGCGGCAACAGATACGCAGTATTTT
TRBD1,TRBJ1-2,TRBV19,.,CASSPRDRVHGYTF,TGTGCCAGTAGTCCTCGGGACAGGGTCCATGGCTACACCTTC
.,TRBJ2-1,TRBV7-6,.,CASSPTSNPGNEQFF,TGTGCCAGCAGCCCAACTAGCAACCCTGGGAATGAGCAGTTCTTC
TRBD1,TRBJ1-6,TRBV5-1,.,CASRWDSSYNSPLHF,TGCGCCAGCAGATGGGACAGCTCCTATAATTCACCCCTCCACTTT
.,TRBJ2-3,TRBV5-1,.,CASSLAGGSGLVTDTQYF,TGCGCCAGCAGCTTGGCCGGTGGAAGCGGACTTGTAACAGATACGCAGTATTTT
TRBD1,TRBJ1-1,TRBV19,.,CASSMTGENTEAFF,TGTGCCAGTAGTATGACAGGGGAGAACACTGAAGCTTTCTTT
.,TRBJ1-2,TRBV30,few,CAWSLSQAGYTF,TGTGCCTGGAGTCTCTCTCAGGCTGGCTACACCTTC
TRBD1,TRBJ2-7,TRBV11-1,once,CASSVFGQGAGEQYF,TGTGCCAGCAGCGTTTTTGGACAGGGGGCAGGCGAGCAGTACTTC
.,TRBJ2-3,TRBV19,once,CASSARPDLSTDTQYF,TGTGCCAGTAGTGCGAGACCGGACTTAAGCACAGATACGCAGTATTTT
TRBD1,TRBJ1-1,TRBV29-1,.,CSVEEWGRGPAEAFF,TGCAGCGTTGAAGAGTGGGGCAGGGGGCCCGCTGAAGCTTTCTTT
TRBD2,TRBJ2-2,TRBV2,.,CASKTSGSTGELFF,TGTGCCAGCAAGACTAGCGGGAGTACCGGGGAGCTGTTTTTT
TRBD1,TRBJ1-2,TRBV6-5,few,CASSYEDRDGYTF,TGTGCCAGCAGTTACGAAGACAGGGACGGCTACACCTTC
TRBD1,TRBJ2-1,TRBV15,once,CATGQGRNEQFF,TGTGCCACTGGACAGGGGAGGAATGAGCAGTTCTTC
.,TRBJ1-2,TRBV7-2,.,CASTRFADYGYTF,TGTGCCAGCACCCGTTTTGCAGACTATGGCTACACCTTC